A single TCR beta chain is shown here with its context. What this receptor recognizes is not known. Base qualities were left out, and no much larger clone turns up one base away. Ficoll-Paque density gradient centrifugation was used to isolate PBMCs. This specimen comes from a study of T-cell memory formation after mild COVID-19 (dated by TCRdb to the early 2020s). Some background on the complete study: TCR sequence clusters from the two donors were found to be largely donor specific. Two young, previously healthy adult volunteers made up the cohort, one male and one female. T-cell clones expanding and contracting after mild COVID-19 in a couple of donors were tracked by longitudinal TCRalpha and TCRbeta repertoire sequencing. General findings and caveats noted by the study authors: SARS-CoV-2 specificity of the second-wave clones peaking on day 37 was not confirmed. Clones contracting from day 15 to 85 had balanced CD4/CD8 phenotypes, while a second wave expanding from day 15 to 37 was biased towards CD4+. The study included only a couple of mild cases, and larger cohorts that include severe cases with pre-infection samples were judged to be necessary. Contracting CD4+ clones were found mainly in CM and EM memory subsets, while CD8+ clones were enriched in EMRA. Some responding clones were found in pre-infection memory, which suggests that pre-existing cross-reactive memory T cells took part in the SARS-CoV-2 response.

For sequencing, an Illumina NovaSeq 6000 was employed. cDNA libraries for TCRalpha and TCRbeta were prepared by 5'RACE using constant-segment primers, with sample barcodes and unique molecular identifiers added. RNA was extracted from every sample with Trizol reagent. Library amplification was performed in two PCR steps, and a second sample barcode and Illumina TruSeq adapters were introduced in the second step. Sequencing of the libraries was done on an Illumina NovaSeq, producing 2 x 150 bp paired-end reads. The paper's processing steps were these. Reads were demultiplexed and collapsed into UMI-guided consensus sequences with migec v1.2.7. With mixcr v2.1.11, UMI consensuses were aligned to TRA and TRB V and J templates and assembled into clonotypes. Expanded or contracted clonotypes were those called significant by both edgeR and NoisET, with noise models trained on biological replicates. For edgeR calls, the cutoffs were a false discovery rate-adjusted p below 0.01 and a log2 fold-change threshold of 1. As an exploratory analysis of dynamics, max-normalized trajectories of the 1000 most abundant clonotypes were examined with PCA combined with hierarchical clustering. Each responding clone was given a CD4 or CD8 phenotype based on the CD4+ and CD8+ repertoires, which had been sequenced separately. TCRdb reprocessing: public reads trimmed at Q25 with fastp, clones called with MiXCR, in-frame beta chains kept. Rows with a matching CDR3 protein are joined into one entry that keeps the most common DNA and genes. The V and J calls follow TCRdb's processing rather than the paper's. Counted in this sample were around 400,000 distinct CDR3 sequences; around 24% of them appeared once. The ten top clones hold around 8.8% of the sample.

From the germline V gene, CDR1 is SGHAT and CDR2 is FQNNGV. V is pared back by 5 bases and J by 7 bases, with 21 bases lying between the germline termini. Measured from the cysteine to the phenylalanine, the CDR3 is 15 residues long. Kept here is only the CDR3 DNA, which spans 45 bases and is read in frame from base 1. Sample: PBMCs or a T cell subset sorted from them (not recorded which). The receptor comes from an adult woman who had mild COVID-19 (a few samples of this study predate the infection). The sample titles of this study are shuffled in the database, so cell type and time point are left out; the donor was told from shared clones. The rearranged chain carries TRBV11-2 and TRBJ2-7; the D region possibly corresponds to TRBD2 (6 bases align). The DNA reads TGTGCCAGCAGCCCCCCGCAGCGTGGGGCGGGAGAGCAGTACTTC. This yields the protein CASSPPQRGAGEQYF.